Described below is a single T cell receptor (beta chain) sequence and its context. The entry originates in a study of blood T cell repertoires in COVID-19. Background on the study: Whether acute or convalescent, the COVID-19 samples came from the United States, Italy and Spain.

The method was immunoSEQ multiplex PCR; TCRdb's version includes in-frame clones alone and lacks a portion of them. The repertoire holds 250,000 to 400,000 clones, with about 89% as singletons. The germline gives CDR1 LGHNT, CDR2 FRNRAP. The CDR3 covers 14 residues. With 5 bases removed from V and 8 bases from J, the gap between germline ends came to 18 bases. The chain combines TRBV12-5 with TRBJ1-2; a weak D match, TRBD1 (6 bases). The material sequenced was PBMCs or T cells enriched from blood (not recorded which). This sequence was found in a woman in her thirties who had recovered from COVID-19. CDR3 sequence (DNA): TGTGCTAGTGGTCCCTCCGCCATTCAGGGGGGCTACACCTTC. Amino acids: CASGPSAIQGGYTF.